This T cell receptor beta chain originates from a study of blood T cell repertoires in COVID-19. Overall study: Specimens from acute and convalescent COVID-19 originated in the United States, Italy and Spain. T cells, B-cell-depleted T cells, or PBMCs supplied cDNA or gDNA.

Under the authors' procedure: Quantification of nucleated cells was approximated via reference gene primer amplification. The repertoire was sequenced with immunoSEQ multiplex PCR; TCRdb's copy has only in-frame clones and lacks some. The V and J calls and clone size were taken over from that table, and D and trimming were inferred from the DNA. The data contain approximately 210,000 clones, around four fifths of them seen just once; the ten biggest clones take up around 7.3%. V was cut by 3 bases and J by 11 bases, with 19 bases left in between. The CDR3 has 14 residues. Germline CDR1 is MDHEN and CDR2 is SYDVKM.

This TCR was recovered from a woman between 45 and 65 years old with active or convalescent COVID-19. This sequence joins TRBV28 and TRBJ1-1; a possible D gene is TRBD1 (5 bases). Sequences were obtained from peripheral blood. The CDR3, as DNA: TGTGCCAGCAGTTTGGCGGGGACTTTTAGGATGGCTTTCTTT. Amino acids: CASSLAGTFRMAFF.